Listed below are T cell receptor beta chains from one sample, sequenced in a study of blood T cell repertoires in COVID-19. Method: immunoSEQ multiplex PCR; TCRdb's copy keeps in-frame clones and lacks some. The sample lists 300,000 to 350,000 clones, 88% occurring once. The specimen was peripheral blood. These receptors were obtained from a woman in her seventies with COVID-19, enrolled during active disease. Each CDR3 is given with its conserved first and last residue. The D gene is left open where the match is weak. Part of the rows lack a size; the others show once, few, many or a class for expanded clones.

CDR3	DNA	D	size	V	J
CATKANGKYEQYF	TGCGCCACTAAAGCGAACGGCAAATACGAGCAGTACTTC	-	-	TRBV10-2	TRBJ2-7
CASSQGLLSYNEQFF	TGTGCCAGCAGCCAAGGACTCCTATCCTACAATGAGCAGTTCTTC	-	-	TRBV3-1/TRBV3-2	TRBJ2-1
CASSLDLVGYNEQFF	TGTGCCAGCAGCTTAGACCTCGTCGGGTACAATGAGCAGTTCTTC	-	-	TRBV7-9	TRBJ2-1
CASSQDRWGNYGYTF	TGTGCCAGTAGCCAAGACAGGTGGGGGAACTATGGCTACACCTTC	-	-	TRBV19	TRBJ1-2
CAWRRPGTGGHYGYTF	TGTGCCTGGAGGCGACCCGGGACAGGGGGTCACTATGGCTACACCTTC	TRBD1	-	TRBV30	TRBJ1-2
CASLDRVRNEQYF	TGTGCCAGCCTCGACAGGGTTCGAAACGAGCAGTACTTC	TRBD1	once	TRBV27	TRBJ2-7
CASSVIRGVGYNEQFF	TGTGCCAGCAGCGTAATAAGGGGCGTGGGGTACAATGAGCAGTTCTTC	-	-	TRBV11-2	TRBJ2-1
CASSYQDSSYEQYF	TGTGCCAGCAGTTACCAAGACAGCTCCTACGAGCAGTACTTC	-	once	TRBV6-5	TRBJ2-7
CASSPTGGFYGYTF	TGCGCCAGCAGTCCGACAGGGGGCTTCTATGGCTACACCTTC	TRBD1	-	TRBV4-1	TRBJ1-2
CASSPLAGYTDTQYF	TGTGCCAGCAGTCCCCTGGCGGGGTACACAGATACGCAGTATTTT	-	-	TRBV6-2/TRBV6-3	TRBJ2-3
CASSQGLAGGYYEQYF	TGTGCCAGCAGCCAGGGACTAGCGGGGGGCTACTACGAGCAGTACTTC	TRBD2	-	TRBV3-1/TRBV3-2	TRBJ2-7
CASKPGQLSYQPQHF	TGTGCCAGCAAGCCGGGACAGCTATCCTATCAGCCCCAGCATTTT	TRBD1	-	TRBV6-5	TRBJ1-5
CASSPAGNQPQHF	TGTGCCAGCTCACCGGCCGGCAATCAGCCCCAGCATTTT	-	-	TRBV18	TRBJ1-5
CASLGQGNTGELFF	TGTGCCAGCCTGGGACAGGGGAACACCGGGGAGCTGTTTTTT	TRBD1	-	TRBV28	TRBJ2-2
CASSPPGGQYF	TGTGCCAGCAGCCCGCCAGGGGGCCAGTACTTC	TRBD1	-	TRBV6-2/TRBV6-3	TRBJ2-5
CASSQGQRGYGYTF	TGCGCCAGCAGCCAGGGACAGAGGGGCTATGGCTACACCTTC	TRBD1	-	TRBV4-1	TRBJ1-2
CASSLGGAFYGYTF	TGTGCCAGCAGTTTGGGTGGGGCGTTCTATGGCTACACCTTC	-	-	TRBV6-6	TRBJ1-2
CASTTTGKYGYTF	TGTGCCAGCACCACAACAGGAAAATATGGCTACACCTTC	-	-	TRBV2	TRBJ1-2
CASSAPGQPYEQYF	TGTGCCAGCAGCGCGCCGGGACAACCCTACGAGCAGTACTTC	-	-	TRBV28	TRBJ2-7
CASSLEGGVVGNTIYF	TGTGCCAGCAGCTTAGAAGGGGGCGTCGTGGGAAACACCATATATTTT	TRBD1	-	TRBV11-2	TRBJ1-3
CASSKELYGYTF	TGTGCCAGCAGTAAGGAGCTTTATGGCTACACCTTC	-	-	TRBV12-3/TRBV12-4	TRBJ1-2
CASKFGGRSTEAFF	TGTGCCAGCAAGTTCGGGGGGCGCTCCACTGAAGCTTTCTTT	-	-	TRBV6-5	TRBJ1-1
CASSVWPSTDTQYF	TGTGCCAGCAGCGTGTGGCCTAGCACAGATACGCAGTATTTT	-	-	TRBV6-6	TRBJ2-3
CASTRGDSYGYTF	TGTGCCAGCACCCGCGGAGATTCTTATGGCTACACCTTC	-	-	TRBV6-6	TRBJ1-2
CASSSFDRVNTEAFF	TGTGCCAGCAGCTCGTTTGACAGGGTGAACACTGAAGCTTTCTTT	TRBD1	-	TRBV7-6	TRBJ1-1
CSVEGGRGTDTQYF	TGCAGCGTCGAAGGGGGGAGGGGCACAGATACGCAGTATTTT	-	-	TRBV29-1	TRBJ2-3
CASVQTGGNTEAFF	TGTGCCAGCGTCCAAACAGGGGGCAACACTGAAGCTTTCTTT	-	-	TRBV21-1	TRBJ1-1
CASSMQTGRTDTQYF	TGTGCCAGCAGTATGCAGACAGGGCGAACAGATACGCAGTATTTT	TRBD1	-	TRBV7-9	TRBJ2-3
CASSPQGIGETQYF	TGTGCCAGCAGCCCACAGGGTATTGGGGAGACCCAGTACTTC	-	-	TRBV7-9	TRBJ2-5
CSVDRAGPLNGYTF	TGCAGCGTTGATCGGGCAGGGCCGCTAAATGGCTACACCTTC	-	-	TRBV29-1	TRBJ1-2
CASSSQGVGEKLFF	TGTGCCAGCAGCTCACAGGGAGTTGGTGAAAAACTGTTTTTT	-	-	TRBV7-9	TRBJ1-4
CASSYSTGQQYEQYF	TGTGCCAGCAGTTACTCGACAGGGCAGCAGTACGAGCAGTACTTC	TRBD1	few	TRBV6-5	TRBJ2-7
CASSYPTGGGYTF	TGTGCCAGCAGTTACCCGACAGGGGGTGGCTACACCTTC	TRBD1	-	TRBV6-6	TRBJ1-2
CASSIGGLEKLFF	TGTGCCAGTAGTATAGGCGGTTTGGAAAAACTGTTTTTT	-	-	TRBV19	TRBJ1-4
CASSLYRTPETQYF	TGTGCCAGCAGCTTATATCGGACTCCAGAGACCCAGTACTTC	-	-	TRBV7-2	TRBJ2-5
CASTWGELNTEAFF	TGTGCCAGTACGTGGGGAGAATTGAACACTGAAGCTTTCTTT	-	-	TRBV19	TRBJ1-1
CASSLDEGRRTEAFF	TGTGCCAGCAGCCTGGACGAGGGCAGGCGTACTGAAGCTTTCTTT	-	-	TRBV7-9	TRBJ1-1
CASALTAGGADTQYF	TGTGCCAGTGCCCTAACAGCGGGGGGGGCGGATACGCAGTATTTT	TRBD2	-	TRBV3-1/TRBV3-2	TRBJ2-3
CASRWTGVTEAFF	TGTGCCAGTAGATGGACAGGGGTCACTGAAGCTTTCTTT	TRBD1	-	TRBV19	TRBJ1-1
CASKTGSNQPQHF	TGTGCCAGTAAGACAGGCAGCAATCAGCCCCAGCATTTT	-	-	TRBV19	TRBJ1-5